The 22 T cell receptor beta chains listed next were all sequenced from one sample in a study of blood T cell repertoires in COVID-19. Using immunoSEQ multiplex PCR, the repertoire was profiled, and TCRdb retains in-frame clones only, with some absent. The data hold hundreds of thousands of clones, with roughly 88% observed a single time. What was sequenced was peripheral blood. These TCRs come from a young woman with active or convalescent COVID-19.

The V gene is TRBV7-9, the J gene TRBJ1-2, with 7 bases aligning to TRBD1. Unmatched junction bases numbered 14, after V lost 4 bases and J lost 6 bases. The CDR3 is made up of 16 amino acids. CDR1 is SEHNR, CDR2 FQNEAQ, per germline (reference sequence). The CDR3 nucleotides read TGTGCCAGCAGCTCTCTAAAGGAGGGACAGAGAGATGGCTACACCTTC. Translating it yields CASSSLKEGQRDGYTF.

V is TRBV7-4 and J is TRBJ1-1; TRBD1 might be the D (5 bases). Trimming took off 8 bases at V and 3 bases at J, with 16 bases between the two ends. Germline assignment: CDR1 SGHVT and CDR2 SQSDAQ. This CDR3 spans 14 amino acids. The CDR3 nucleotides are TGTGCCAGCGGACGCAACGCAGGGTACACTGAAGCTTTCTTT. Amino acids: CASGRNAGYTEAFF.

The chain carries TRBV25-1 and TRBJ1-3; D unclear. The CDR3 runs 16 residues. Germline CDR1 MGHDK, CDR2 SYGVNS. Between the trimmed V and J ends, which lost 6 bases and 1 base, there was a span of 16 bases. CDR3 DNA sequence: TGTGCCAGCAGCGGATTCGAGCGGGGATCTGGAAACACCATATATTTT. This translates into CASSGFERGSGNTIYF.

The chain has TRBV3-1 (or the pseudogene TRBV3-2) and TRBJ2-1; perhaps TRBD2 as D (6 bases). The germline CDR1 and CDR2 sequences are LGHDT and YNNKEL (reference sequence). This CDR3 is 16 amino acids long. V was cut by 1 base and J by 9 bases, with 19 bases left in between. CDR3 in amino acids: CASSQVGRDRSGEQFF. CDR3 nucleotides: TGTGCCAGCAGCCAAGTCGGGCGGGACCGGTCGGGTGAGCAGTTCTTC.

The chain has TRBV30 and TRBJ2-1, with TRBD2 identical over 7 bases. The CDR3 consists of 14 residues. The germline V gene encodes CDR1 GTSNPN and CDR2 SVGIG (reference sequence). Losses at the gene ends were 1 base for V and 7 bases for J; bases not matched to a gene: 7. The CDR3 region has the DNA TGTGCCTGGAGTGGGGCTAGCGGATCAAATGAGCAGTTCTTC. Residues: CAWSGASGSNEQFF.

The genes are TRBV29-1 and TRBJ1-2, with no clear D. Trimming removed 4 bases at V and 1 base at J, with 7 bases between. Germline CDR1 and CDR2: SQVTM and ANQGSEA. The length of the CDR3 is 12 residues. The CDR3 DNA reads TGCAGCGTTGTTATCGGTAACTATGGCTACACCTTC. It specifies CSVVIGNYGYTF.

This chain links TRBV5-8 with TRBJ1-6, with TRBD1 identical over 9 bases. The V gene's germline CDR1 is SGHTS and CDR2 YDEGEE. This CDR3 is 15 amino acids long. V gave up 2 bases and J gave up 7 bases; unmatched junction bases: 4. The CDR3 bases are TGTGCCAGCAGCTTCATTACAGGGGGCAATTCACCCCTCCACTTT. Its translation: CASSFITGGNSPLHF. The whole variable domain, remainder taken from reference TRBV5-8 and TRBJ1-6, is EAGVTQSPTHLIKTRGQQATLRCSPISGHTSVYWYQQALGLGLQFLLWYDEGEERNRGNFPPRFSGRQFPNYSSELNVNALELEDSALYLCASSFITGGNSPLHFGNGTRLTVT.

V usage is TRBV29-1 and J usage is TRBJ2-7, with D unclear. Germline CDR1 SQVTM, CDR2 ANQGSEA. The CDR3 runs to 10 residues. V lost 3 bases, J lost 7 bases, and 7 bases lay in between. Here the CDR3 reads CSVDSEEQYF. The CDR3 coding sequence is TGCAGCGTTGACAGCGAAGAGCAGTACTTC.

On this clone itself: Other nucleotide sequences from this sample produce the same CDR3. The chain couples TRBV3-1 (or the pseudogene TRBV3-2) to TRBJ2-1, with a tentative D call TRBD2 (7 bases). Trimming left V 5 bases short and J 4 bases short, with 12 bases between. Germline CDR1 and CDR2: LGHDT and YNNKEL (reference sequence). The CDR3 runs 14 residues. The CDR3 bases are TGTGCCAGCAGCAAAAGGGGGGGATACAATGAGCAGTTCTTC. It specifies CASSKRGGYNEQFF.

The V gene is TRBV11-3, the J gene TRBJ2-3; TRBD2 agrees at 7 bases. Germline values: CDR1 SGHNT, CDR2 YENEEA. The CDR3 contains 15 residues. V lost 5 bases and J lost 2; bases outside the gene matches: 7. The CDR3 protein is CASSRTGGITDTQYF. CDR3 DNA: TGTGCCAGCAGCCGCACGGGGGGTATCACAGATACGCAGTATTTT.

In its sample, this clone was seen once. The chain recombines TRBV21-1 with TRBJ1-5; the tabulated D call, TRBD1, remains unverified against the DNA. TRBV21-1 is a documented pseudogene. The CDR3 sequence is 18 residues long. This CDR3 is CASPKAPGQGALNQPQHF. The CDR3, as DNA: TGTGCCAGCCCCAAGGCCCCGGGACAGGGGGCCCTCAATCAGCCCCAGCATTTT.

The V gene is TRBV23-1, the J gene TRBJ1-6, with D maybe TRBD1 (5 bases). TRBV23-1 is marked as an open reading frame, function uncertain. Trimming took 3 bases from V and 7 from J, leaving 22 bases between them. This CDR3 is 18 amino acids long. The CDR3 nucleotides are TGCGCCAGCAGTCACCCCTCTGAGCCGGGGGTGACGAATTCACCCCTCCACTTT. Translated: CASSHPSEPGVTNSPLHF.

The V call is TRBV2, the J call TRBJ1-6; TRBD1 matches 7 bases. Germline values: CDR1 SNHLY, CDR2 FYNNEI. V gave up 6 bases and J gave up 7 bases; unmatched junction bases: 9. The CDR3 loop spans 15 amino acids. CDR3 sequence reads: CASSHNRQGNSPLHF. CDR3 bases: TGTGCCAGCAGCCATAACAGACAGGGCAATTCACCCCTCCACTTT.

This clone was observed a few times. The chain recombines TRBV15 with TRBJ1-1; D is perhaps TRBD1 (6 bases). Trimming pared 3 bases from V and 1 base from J, leaving 12 bases between. CDR1 and CDR2 from the germline V gene are LNHNV and YYDKDF (reference sequence). The CDR3 loop spans 15 amino acids. The CDR3 reads CATSREKGQNTEAFF. CDR3 sequence (DNA): TGTGCCACCAGCAGGGAAAAGGGACAGAACACTGAAGCTTTCTTT.

The chain combines TRBV18 with TRBJ2-7; 9 bases match TRBD2. The CDR3 runs to 14 residues. V trimming: 8 bases; J trimming: 2 bases; junction bases outside the gene matches: 7. Per the germline V gene, CDR1 is KGHSH and CDR2 is LQKENI. The CDR3 nucleotides read TGTGCCAGCACCTACCAGCGGGAGGCCTACGAGCAGTACTTC. It specifies CASTYQREAYEQYF.

Regarding this clone: This specimen includes other DNA sequences encoding the same CDR3. The chain uses TRBV6-5 and TRBJ1-2; 9 bases line up with TRBD1. The CDR3 extends over 13 amino acids. Germline V gives CDR1 MNHEY, CDR2 SVGAGI. V shed 4 bases and J 6 bases; nucleotides not matched to a gene: 3. This CDR3 reads CASSLTGGDGYTF. In nucleotides, the CDR3 is TGTGCCAGCAGTTTGACAGGGGGAGATGGCTACACCTTC.

The V gene is TRBV19, the J gene TRBJ2-7; 8 nucleotides align to TRBD1. The CDR3 is 14 amino acids. CDR1 and CDR2 (germline): LNHDA, SQIVND (reference sequence). V dropped 5 bases and J dropped 0; count of bases not matched to a gene: 3. The CDR3 spells CASSGDRSSYEQYF. The CDR3 bases are TGTGCCAGTAGTGGGGACAGGAGCTCCTACGAGCAGTACTTC.

Here the CDR3 reads CASSKDSGPSSYNEQFF. The CDR3 DNA reads TGCGCCAGCAGCAAGGATAGCGGGCCAAGCTCCTACAATGAGCAGTTCTTC. This rearrangement joins TRBV5-1 to TRBJ2-1; 7 nucleotides agree with TRBD2. The CDR3 contains 17 residues. Germline loops: CDR1 SGHRS, CDR2 YFSETQ. The V and J ends lost 4 bases and 0 bases, in that order; junction bases with no gene match: 10. Looking up the rest from reference TRBV5-1 and TRBJ2-1 gives the full variable domain: KAGVTQTPRYLIKTRGQQVTLSCSPISGHRSVSWYQQTPGQGLQFLFEYFSETQRNKGNFPGRFSGRQFSNSRSEMNVSTLELGDSALYLCASSKDSGPSSYNEQFFGPGTRLTVL.

The CDR3 nucleotides read TGCGCCAGCAGCCGGCGGACCGGGACACCAAACACTGAAGCTTTCTTT. It encodes CASSRRTGTPNTEAFF. The V gene is TRBV4-1, the J gene TRBJ1-1, with D perhaps matching TRBD1 (6 bases). The germline V gene encodes CDR1 MGHRA and CDR2 YSYEKL. There are 16 residues in the CDR3. Deletions cut 4 bases from V and 2 bases from J, with 17 bases between.

The rearrangement uses TRBV2 and TRBJ2-5, with 9 bases that match TRBD1. The length of the CDR3 is 14 residues. Germline CDR1 is SNHLY and CDR2 is FYNNEI. The V segment lost 4 bases and the J segment 5 bases; nucleotides outside the gene matches: 5. In DNA, the CDR3 is TGTGCCAGCAGTGTACAGGGGGCAGGGGAGACCCAGTACTTC. Translation gives CASSVQGAGETQYF.

Comments on this clone: The same CDR3 can be traced to other DNA sequences in this sample. The chain combines TRBV2 with TRBJ2-3; 9 bases line up with TRBD2. Germline values: CDR1 SNHLY, CDR2 FYNNEI. This CDR3 has 15 amino acids. V shed 6 bases and J 0 bases; nucleotides not matched to a gene: 4. The CDR3 spells CASSLTSGSTDTQYF. The CDR3 nucleotides are TGTGCCAGCAGCCTGACTAGCGGTAGCACAGATACGCAGTATTTT. Full variable domain (outside the CDR3, taken from reference TRBV2 and TRBJ2-3): EPEVTQTPSHQVTQMGQEVILRCVPISNHLYFYWYRQILGQKVEFLVSFYNNEISEKSEIFDDQFSVERPDGSNFTLKIRSTKLEDSAMYFCASSLTSGSTDTQYFGPGTRLTVL.

This chain's CDR3 is CASSFLPSGGQSYNEQFF. CDR3 nucleotide sequence: TGTGCCAGCAGCTTTTTGCCTAGCGGGGGACAATCCTACAATGAGCAGTTCTTC. This rearrangement joins TRBV11-2 to TRBJ2-1; the match to TRBD2 covers 10 bases. V trimming: 3 bases; J trimming: 1 base; junction bases outside the gene matches: 9. CDR3 size: 18 residues. Germline V gene data show CDR1 as SGHAT and CDR2 as FQNNGV.